The T cell receptor (beta chain) under discussion was sequenced for a study of monozygotic twins with inflammatory bowel disease. Findings and limits, study-wide: Healthy co-twins had higher TCRbeta inverse Simpson diversity than their IBD twins.

About this clonotype: Antigen: not known.

Whole blood supplied total RNA, and T cells were not sorted. Germline lookup yields CDR1 SGHVS and CDR2 FNYEAQ. The CDR3 spans 15 residues. UMIs were attached via template switching, each with a 6-nucleotide sample barcode. TCRdb re-called the 5' RACE reads; every CDR3 protein appears as one record, without DNA. The table counts some 400,000 distinct CDR3 sequences; around 2.4% lies in the top ten. This sequence was found in a human donor with ulcerative colitis or Crohn's disease, or a healthy co-twin of an affected twin (not recorded which). The chain carries TRBV7-6 and TRBJ2-1; checking the TCRdb D call of TRBD2 is not possible without DNA. Sequencing was carried out using blood. The CDR3 loop is CASSQTSGAYNEQFF.